This TCR beta chain was sequenced in a study of T-cell memory formation after mild COVID-19. There are 17 residues in the CDR3. The V segment lost 1 base and the J segment 2 bases; nucleotides outside the gene matches: 5. Germline V lookup: CDR1 MGHDK, CDR2 SYGVNS. Each CDR3 protein gets one entry after TCRdb re-called the 5' RACE reads with MiXCR. The sample holds just over 350,000 distinct CDR3 sequences, 14% seen once. This clonotype was counted only a few times. The TCR was taken from a man aged 18 to 29 who had mild COVID-19 (a few samples of this study predate the infection). Cell type and time point are not known. Sequences were obtained from PBMCs or a T cell subset sorted from them (not recorded which). This chain joins TRBV25-1 and TRBJ2-1, with TRBD2 identical over 10 bases. The CDR3 is CASSELASGGPYNEQFF. DNA of the CDR3: TGTGCCAGCAGTGAATTGGCTAGCGGGGGACCCTACAATGAGCAGTTCTTC.